The clone carrying this T cell receptor (beta chain) has only one observation. This sample was included in a study of blood T cell repertoires in COVID-19. Study summary: Sources were T cells, B-cell-depleted T cells, or PBMCs; the material itself was cDNA or gDNA.

This CDR3 spans 15 amino acids. Per the germline V gene, CDR1 is SGHTA and CDR2 is FQGNSA. V was pared by 5 bases and J by 7 bases, with 17 bases between. The table came from immunoSEQ multiplex PCR; TCRdb's copy has only in-frame clones and leaves some out. In the table there are around 58,000 clones, roughly 85% of which are singletons. Sequencing was performed on peripheral blood. The chain combines TRBV7-2 with TRBJ1-4, with D perhaps TRBD1 (5 bases). This receptor was identified in a human donor in a cohort sampled during active COVID-19. The CDR3 loop is CASSPLGGKGEKLFF. Here the CDR3 DNA reads TGTGCCAGCAGCCCCCTGGGGGGAAAAGGTGAAAAACTGTTTTTT.